This entry concerns a single TCR beta chain. The target antigen is unknown. Primers: 60 Vbeta forward and 13 Jbeta reverse. Sequenced by immunoSEQ multiplex PCR; TCRdb stores in-frame clones only, minus some. Of some 110,000 clones detected, roughly 73% appear once; the ten largest clones hold around 0.9%. This specimen comes from a study of cytomegalovirus exposure and HLA in healthy donors. Study observations and caveats: According to an earlier analysis, most TCR beta V segments yielded productive rearrangements about 90% or about 30% of the time. Rare TCR sequences dominated, though some public TCRs recurred in many donors. A reported reduction in N-insertions relative to the 666-donor mean was seen in an Asian-associated ancestry cluster in a later analysis.

Sequences were obtained from PBMCs. This receptor was obtained from a woman aged 25 to 39 in good health and CMV-seronegative.

The DNA for the CDR3 is TGTGCCAGCAGCCCCGAACCGGGACTAGCGATCTACGAGCAGTACTTC. This translates into CASSPEPGLAIYEQYF. The chain joins TRBV4-2 to TRBJ2-7; TRBD2 matches at 10 bases. This CDR3 is 16 amino acids long. Germline V lookup: CDR1 LGHNA, CDR2 YNFKEQ. The trim removed 4 bases at V and 3 bases at J, leaving 9 bases unmatched.